This T cell receptor (beta chain) was retrieved from a study of T cells in Graves' hyperthyroidism and ophthalmopathy. There were TCR beta CDR3 regions amplified from RNA transcripts. RT-PCR in the first round (using the HTBI primer set) targeted the TCR CDR3. MiXCR, run by TCRdb on the multiplex PCR reads, gives a single entry per CDR3 protein. Among 45,000 or so distinct CDR3 sequences listed, more than 40% were seen once. The germline V gene has CDR1 MNHEY and CDR2 SMNVEV (reference sequence). The germline V and J ends were trimmed by 3 bases and 5 bases, with 14 bases remaining between them. The CDR3 length is 15 residues. Clinical symptoms, serum thyroxine and TRAb, thyroid ultrasound and orbital computed tomography together formed the diagnostic basis. This clonotype was observed a handful of times.

The TCR sequence derives from a woman between 50 and 59 years old with Graves' hyperthyroidism. The sample consisted of peripheral blood or thyroid tissue (not recorded which). This chain links TRBV27 with TRBJ1-5, with D perhaps TRBD1 (5 bases). This chain's CDR3 is CASSLSQGTHQPQHF. CDR3 nucleotide sequence: TGTGCCAGCAGTTTGAGTCAGGGCACCCATCAGCCCCAGCATTTT.